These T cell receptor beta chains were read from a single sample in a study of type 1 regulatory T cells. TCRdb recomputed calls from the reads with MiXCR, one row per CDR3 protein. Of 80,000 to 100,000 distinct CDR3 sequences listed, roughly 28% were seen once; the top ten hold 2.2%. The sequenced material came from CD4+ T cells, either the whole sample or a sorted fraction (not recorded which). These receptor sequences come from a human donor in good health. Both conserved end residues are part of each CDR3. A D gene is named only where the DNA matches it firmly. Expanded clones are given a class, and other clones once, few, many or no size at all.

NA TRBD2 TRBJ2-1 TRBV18 CASSPLRLAGGVYNEQFF TGTGCCAGCTCACCATTAAGGCTAGCGGGAGGTGTGTACAATGAGCAGTTCTTC
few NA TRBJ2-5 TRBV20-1 CSAALGTQETQYF TGCAGTGCTGCACTAGGAACGCAAGAGACCCAGTACTTC
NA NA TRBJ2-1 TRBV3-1 CASGLTGEELNEQFF TGTGCCAGCGGCCTAACGGGAGAGGAGTTGAATGAGCAGTTCTTC
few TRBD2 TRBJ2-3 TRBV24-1 CATSAGDPDTQYF TGTGCCACCTCAGCGGGAGATCCAGATACGCAGTATTTT
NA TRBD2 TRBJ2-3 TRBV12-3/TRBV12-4 CASSLSSGKLHTQYF TGTGCCAGCAGTTTAAGTAGCGGGAAGCTTCATACGCAGTATTTT
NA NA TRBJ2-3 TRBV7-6 CASSFPGSLSDTQYF TGTGCCAGCAGCTTTCCGGGAAGTCTATCAGATACGCAGTATTTT
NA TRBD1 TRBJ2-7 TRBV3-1 CASSRRGQQAEQYF TGTGCCAGCAGCCGTAGGGGACAGCAAGCCGAGCAGTACTTC
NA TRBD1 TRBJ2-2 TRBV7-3 CASSSGQGSTGELFF TGTGCCAGCAGCTCGGGACAGGGGAGCACCGGGGAGCTGTTTTTT
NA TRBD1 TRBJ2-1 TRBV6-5 CASRLQGARDNEQFF TGTGCCAGCAGACTCCAGGGGGCTCGGGACAATGAGCAGTTCTTC
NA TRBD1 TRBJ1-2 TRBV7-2 CASSPVRGRDLRYGYTF TGTGCCAGCAGCCCGGTGAGGGGGCGGGACCTCCGCTATGGCTACACATTC
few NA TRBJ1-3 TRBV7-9 CASSLARVGNTIYF TGTGCCAGCAGCTTAGCCAGGGTCGGAAACACCATATATTTT
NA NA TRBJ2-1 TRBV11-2 CASSLEAMWQFF TGTGCCAGCAGCTTAGAGGCGATGTGGCAGTTCTTC
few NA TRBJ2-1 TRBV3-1 CASQRSYSYNEQFF TGTGCCAGCCAGCGGTCCTACTCCTACAATGAGCAGTTCTTC
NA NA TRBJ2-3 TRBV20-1 CSAQNRASSTDTQYF TGCAGTGCACAAAATCGAGCGTCTAGCACAGATACGCAGTATTTT
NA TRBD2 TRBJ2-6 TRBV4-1 CASSQDLRLAGSSGANVLTF TGCGCCAGCAGCCAAGATCTTAGACTAGCGGGATCATCTGGGGCCAACGTCCTGACTTTC
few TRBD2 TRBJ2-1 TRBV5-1 CASSGGLGTYNEQFF TGCGCCAGCAGCGGGGGACTAGGGACCTACAATGAGCAGTTCTTC
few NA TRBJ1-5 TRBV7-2 CASSLGGERGQPQHF TGTGCCAGCAGCTTAGGTGGGGAAAGGGGTCAGCCCCAGCATTTT
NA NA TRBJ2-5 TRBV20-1 CSASDLGGGQTQYF TGCAGTGCTAGTGACCTCGGAGGGGGTCAGACCCAGTACTTC
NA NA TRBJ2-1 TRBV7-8 CASSLARRQRNNEQFF TGTGCCAGCAGCTTAGCCCGTAGACAGAGGAACAATGAGCAGTTCTTC
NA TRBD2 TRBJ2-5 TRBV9 CASSVDLAGGLEETQYF TGTGCCAGCAGCGTAGACTTGGCGGGAGGTCTAGAAGAGACCCAGTACTTC
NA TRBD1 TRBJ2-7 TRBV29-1 CSVRQGPSYEQYF TGCAGCGTTCGACAGGGCCCCTCCTACGAGCAGTACTTC
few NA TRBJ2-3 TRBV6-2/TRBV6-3 CASSLRLVTDTQYF TGTGCCAGCAGTCTTAGACTAGTCACAGATACGCAGTATTTT
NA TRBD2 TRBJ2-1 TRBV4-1 CASSHLSGSVYNEQFF TGCGCCAGCAGCCACCTTAGCGGGAGTGTCTACAATGAGCAGTTCTTC
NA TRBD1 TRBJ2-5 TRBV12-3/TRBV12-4 CASSLGQGRQETQYF TGTGCCAGCAGTTTGGGACAGGGGCGCCAAGAGACCCAGTACTTC
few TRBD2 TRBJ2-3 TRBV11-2 CASSPGLAGDTQYF TGTGCCAGCAGCCCCGGACTAGCGGGAGATACGCAGTATTTT
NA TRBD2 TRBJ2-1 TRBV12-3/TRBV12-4 CASSFGGRAGNEQFF TGTGCCAGCAGTTTTGGCGGGAGGGCAGGCAATGAGCAGTTCTTC
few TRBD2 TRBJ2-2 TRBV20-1 CSARGLTGGPGELFF TGCAGTGCTAGAGGGCTGACGGGAGGGCCCGGGGAGCTGTTTTTT
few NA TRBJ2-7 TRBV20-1 CSASRGGTAGQYF TGCAGTGCTAGCAGGGGGGGGACAGCGGGGCAGTACTTC
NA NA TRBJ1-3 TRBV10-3 CAISWTSSGNTIYF TGTGCCATCAGTTGGACATCCTCTGGAAACACCATATATTTT
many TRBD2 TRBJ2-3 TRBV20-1 CSVESSGSRDTQYF TGCAGTGTTGAATCTAGCGGGAGCCGGGATACGCAGTATTTT
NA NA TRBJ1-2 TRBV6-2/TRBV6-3 CASSYPGSYGYTF TGTGCCAGCAGTTACCCGGGGTCCTATGGCTACACCTTC
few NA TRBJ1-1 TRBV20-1 CSAQRGGGTEAFF TGCAGTGCCCAGAGGGGAGGGGGAACTGAAGCTTTCTTT
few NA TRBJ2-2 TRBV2 CASRGTINTGELFF TGTGCCAGCAGGGGGACCATAAACACCGGGGAGCTGTTTTTT
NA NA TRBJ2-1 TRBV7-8 CASSLVLGTHTYNEQFF TGTGCCAGCAGCTTAGTCCTCGGGACACATACCTACAATGAGCAGTTCTTC
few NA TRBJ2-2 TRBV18 CASSPPLGGENTGELFF TGTGCCAGCTCACCACCCCTGGGGGGCGAAAACACCGGGGAGCTGTTTTTT
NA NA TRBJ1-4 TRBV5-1 CASSLEGQGNEKLFF TGCGCCAGCAGCTTGGAGGGCCAGGGAAATGAAAAACTGTTTTTT
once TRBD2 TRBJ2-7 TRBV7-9 CASSPSGSNEQYF TGTGCCAGCAGCCCCAGCGGGAGCAACGAGCAGTACTTC
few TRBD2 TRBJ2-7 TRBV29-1 CSVDGLAGSEQYF TGCAGCGTTGACGGACTAGCGGGAAGCGAGCAGTACTTC
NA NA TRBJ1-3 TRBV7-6 CASTPAPGNTIYF TGTGCCAGCACCCCCGCCCCCGGAAACACCATATATTTT
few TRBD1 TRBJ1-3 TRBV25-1 CASRAWDSSGNTIYF TGTGCCAGCAGGGCTTGGGACAGCTCTGGAAACACCATATATTTT
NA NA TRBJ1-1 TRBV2 CASSESPRGGRAFF TGTGCCAGCAGTGAATCCCCCCGGGGTGGGCGAGCTTTCTTT
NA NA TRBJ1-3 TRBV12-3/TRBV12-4 CASSPGTAGNTIYF TGTGCCAGCAGTCCCGGGACGGCTGGAAACACCATATATTTT
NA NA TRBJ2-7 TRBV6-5 CASSSTSSSYEQYF TGTGCCAGCAGTTCTACGTCAAGCTCCTACGAGCAGTACTTC
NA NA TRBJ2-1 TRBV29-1 CSGTTGVGEQFF TGCAGCGGAACAACTGGAGTCGGTGAGCAGTTCTTC
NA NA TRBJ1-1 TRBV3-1 CASSQRTEGVTAFF TGTGCCAGCAGCCAACGGACGGAGGGGGTGACCGCTTTCTTT
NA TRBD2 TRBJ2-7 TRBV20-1 CSASGLAGGSYEQYF TGCAGTGCTAGCGGACTAGCGGGAGGATCCTACGAGCAGTACTTC
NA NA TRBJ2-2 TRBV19 CASKDSNTGELFF TGTGCCAGTAAAGACTCGAACACCGGGGAGCTGTTTTTT
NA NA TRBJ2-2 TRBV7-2 CASSLGHANTGELFF TGTGCCAGCAGCTTGGGACACGCGAACACCGGGGAGCTGTTTTTT
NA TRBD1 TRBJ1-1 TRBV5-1 CASSWGQGMNTEAFF TGCGCCAGCAGCTGGGGACAGGGTATGAACACTGAAGCTTTCTTT
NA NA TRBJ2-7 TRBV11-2 CASSPTGSYEQYF TGTGCCAGCAGCCCCACCGGGTCCTACGAGCAGTACTTC
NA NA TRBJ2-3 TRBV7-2 CASSLGGDTSTDTQYF TGTGCCAGCAGCTTAGGAGGGGACACCTCCACAGATACGCAGTATTTT